One and the same sample provided the 16 T cell receptor beta chains below, sequenced in a study of T cells in Graves' hyperthyroidism and ophthalmopathy (dated by TCRdb to about 2019). The method behind the library was multiplex PCR. For sequencing, an Illumina HiSeq 2000 was employed. The TCR beta CDR3 regions were amplified from the RNA transcripts. A first-round RT-PCR of the TCR CDR3 used the HTBI primer set with the Qiagen OneStep RT-PCR kit. TCRdb reprocessed the public reads (quality trimming at Q25 with fastp, clone calling with MiXCR) and kept in-frame beta chains. A single entry per CDR3 protein holds the most common genes and DNA from its merged rows. The sample records a few hundred thousand distinct CDR3 sequences, roughly 25% of which are singletons. Together, the top ten hold about 73% of the sample. Sequencing input: blood. Receptors originate from a man between 45 and 60 years old with Graves' hyperthyroidism.

The rearrangement links TRBV10-1 to TRBJ2-2; TRBD1 is a possible D gene (5 bases). Germline V lookup: CDR1 WNHNN, CDR2 SYGVQD (reference sequence). V was trimmed by 6 bases and J by 7 bases, leaving 12 bases between them. The CDR3 extends over 13 amino acids. In nucleotides, the CDR3 is TGCGCCAGCAGGGGGCCTGGGCACGGGGAGCTGTTTTTT. It codes for CASRGPGHGELFF.

The chain combines TRBV6-5 with TRBJ1-1; tentative D call: TRBD1 (6 bases). This CDR3 is built from 14 residues. V lost 2 bases, J lost 3 bases, and 10 bases lay in between. Germline V gives CDR1 MNHEY, CDR2 SVGAGI. CDR3 region: CASSYGGGHTEAFF. The CDR3 nucleotides read TGTGCCAGCAGTTACGGTGGGGGGCACACTGAAGCTTTCTTT.

This clonotype was found a few times. V gene TRBV6-1 combines with J gene TRBJ2-3; D gene uncertain. Germline V gene sequence: CDR1 MNHNS, CDR2 SASEGT. The CDR3 sequence is 12 residues long. The V and J ends lost 6 bases and 3 bases respectively, with 7 bases between them. This CDR3 is CASRVVTDTQYF. The CDR3 DNA reads as TGTGCCAGCAGAGTGGTTACAGATACGCAGTATTTT.

The chain uses TRBV19 and TRBJ2-2; 7 bases map to TRBD2. The germline CDR1 and CDR2 sequences are LNHDA and SQIVND (reference sequence). The V gene end was trimmed by 7 bases and the J gene end by 4 bases; junction bases not matched to a gene: 9. The CDR3 consists of 15 residues. The CDR3 loop reads CASTPQGGFTGELFF. The DNA for the CDR3 is TGTGCCAGTACCCCTCAGGGAGGGTTCACCGGGGAGCTGTTTTTT.

The chain links TRBV12-3 or TRBV12-4 to TRBJ2-7, with 10 positions matching TRBD2. Trimming cost V 5 bases and J 0 bases; bases outside gene matches: 19. The CDR3 has 20 residues. The CDR3 DNA is TGTGCCAGCAGTCGGGTGGGGGGACATGTGACTAGCGGGCACTCCTACGAGCAGTACTTC. Its translation: CASSRVGGHVTSGHSYEQYF.

The chain recombines TRBV6-2 or TRBV6-3 with TRBJ2-2; D gene ambiguous. Germline values: CDR1 MNHEY, CDR2 SVGEGT. The CDR3 loop spans 19 amino acids. Trimming stripped 0 bases from V and 0 bases from J, with 17 bases between. The DNA for the CDR3 is TGTGCCAGCAGTTACTCGATAGAAATGGTGACACCGAACACCGGGGAGCTGTTTTTT. This encodes CASSYSIEMVTPNTGELFF.

Details on this clonotype: Compared with germline, one end of the junction differs, possibly owing to a read error. This chain joins TRBV11-3 and TRBJ2-3; 10 bases are a match to TRBD2. Per the germline V gene, CDR1 is SGHNT and CDR2 is YENEEA. There are 15 residues in the CDR3. The CDR3 loop is CASSSRTSGTDTQCF. DNA for the CDR3: TGTGCCAGCAGCTCCCGGACTAGCGGAACAGATACGCAGTGTTTT.

V and J are TRBV5-5 and TRBJ2-2, with 7 bases matching TRBD2. The germline V gene encodes CDR1 SGHKS and CDR2 YYEKEE (reference sequence). This CDR3 contains 15 residues. V lost 0 bases and J lost 5; bases outside the gene matches: 4. DNA for the CDR3: TGTGCCAGCAGCTTGGGGGGGGAGGGGACCGGGGAGCTGTTTTTT. Protein sequence: CASSLGGEGTGELFF.

This clonotype has a handful of counts. The chain uses TRBV2 and TRBJ2-2; 10 nucleotides align to TRBD2. This CDR3 spans 17 amino acids. From germline, CDR1 is SNHLY and CDR2 FYNNEI. Trimming cost V 6 bases and J 4 bases; bases outside gene matches: 11. This CDR3 is CASSPELAGRGTGELFF. The CDR3 DNA reads TGTGCCAGCAGCCCAGAACTAGCGGGACGGGGCACCGGGGAGCTGTTTTTT.

This clonotype appeared many times. The chain combines TRBV27 with TRBJ2-3, with 8 bases that match TRBD2. The CDR3 totals 13 residues. With 7 bases clipped from V and 7 bases from J, the junction kept 7 bases outside the gene matches. Looked up from germline, CDR1 is MNHEY and CDR2 is SMNVEV (reference sequence). CDR3 protein: CASKFGRANTQYF. CDR3 in DNA: TGTGCCAGCAAGTTCGGGAGGGCAAATACGCAGTATTTT.

This clonotype was seen only a few times. V and J are TRBV25-1 and TRBJ2-3; TRBD2 matches at 10 bases. Germline V gives CDR1 MGHDK, CDR2 SYGVNS. V gave up 3 bases and J gave up 2 bases; unmatched junction bases: 8. The CDR3 has 17 residues. CDR3 in DNA: TGTGCCAGCAGTGAGGCTAGCGGGAGTTTAGCCACAGATACGCAGTATTTT. This sequence encodes CASSEASGSLATDTQYF.

Comment on this clonotype: At one boundary the junction diverges from the germline segment, which might be a read error. The CDR3 spells CASSATGEGGNHPQHF. The CDR3 DNA sequence: TGTGCCAGCAGCGCGACGGGGGAAGGAGGCAATCACCCCCAGCATTTT. The V and J genes are TRBV5-6 and TRBJ1-5; TRBD1 might be the D (5 bases). Germline-derived CDR1 and CDR2 are SGHDT and YYEEEE. This CDR3 spans 16 amino acids.

This chain uses TRBV9 with TRBJ2-7; no firm D call. Germline CDR1 and CDR2: SGDLS and YYNGEE. The CDR3 runs to 13 residues. V was trimmed by 0 bases and J by 2 bases, leaving 6 bases between them. CDR3 sequence reads: CASSVGVAYEQYF. The CDR3 DNA is TGTGCCAGCAGCGTAGGGGTTGCCTACGAGCAGTACTTC.

This clonotype was detected a few times. This chain connects TRBV5-5 to TRBJ2-2, with 11 bases aligning to TRBD2. Germline lookup yields CDR1 SGHKS and CDR2 YYEKEE (reference sequence). This CDR3 has 16 amino acids. Trimming at V came to 3 bases and at J to 6 bases, leaving 7 bases not matched to a gene. The CDR3 nucleotides are TGTGCCAGCAGCTCTACGACTAGCGGGACCCCCGGGGAGCTGTTTTTT. Translated: CASSSTTSGTPGELFF.

The CDR3 DNA follows: TGTGCCAGCAGTGAACGCTTCAGCTCTGGGGCCAACGTCCTGACTTTC. Protein sequence: CASSERFSSGANVLTF. The chain links TRBV6-1 to TRBJ2-6; D gene uncertain. Trimming removed 2 bases at V and 0 bases at J, with 8 bases between. There are 16 residues in the CDR3. Germline-derived CDR1 and CDR2 are MNHNS and SASEGT.

This clonotype showed up just a few times. V usage is TRBV6-1 and J usage is TRBJ2-1; TRBD1 is a possible D gene (5 bases). With 5 bases removed from V and 6 bases from J, the gap between germline ends came to 20 bases. The CDR3 loop spans 16 amino acids. Germline V gene lookup returns CDR1 MNHNS and CDR2 SASEGT. CDR3 bases: TGTGCCAGCAGTAGGTTTGGGCAGGGAACGGGCAATGAGCAGTTCTTC. As protein: CASSRFGQGTGNEQFF.